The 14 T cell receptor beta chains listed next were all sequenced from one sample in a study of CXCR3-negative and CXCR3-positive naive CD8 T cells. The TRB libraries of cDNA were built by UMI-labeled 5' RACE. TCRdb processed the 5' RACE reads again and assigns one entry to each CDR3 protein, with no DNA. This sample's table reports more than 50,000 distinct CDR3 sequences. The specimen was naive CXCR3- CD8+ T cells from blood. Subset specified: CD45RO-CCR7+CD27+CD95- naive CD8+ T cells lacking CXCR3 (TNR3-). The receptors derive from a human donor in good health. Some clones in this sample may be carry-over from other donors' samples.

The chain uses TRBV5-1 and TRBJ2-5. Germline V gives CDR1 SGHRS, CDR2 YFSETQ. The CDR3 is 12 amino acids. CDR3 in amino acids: CASSLVQETQYF.

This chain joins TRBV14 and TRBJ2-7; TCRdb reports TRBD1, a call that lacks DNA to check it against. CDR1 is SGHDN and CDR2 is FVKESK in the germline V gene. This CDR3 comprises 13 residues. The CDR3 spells CASSQDDRDEQYF.

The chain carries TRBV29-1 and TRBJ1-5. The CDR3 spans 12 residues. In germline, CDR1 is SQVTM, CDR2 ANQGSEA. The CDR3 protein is CSTGEGDQPQHF.

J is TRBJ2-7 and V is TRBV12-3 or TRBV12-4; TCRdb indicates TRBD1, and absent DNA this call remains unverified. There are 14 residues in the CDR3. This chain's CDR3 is CASSLASGAYEQYF.

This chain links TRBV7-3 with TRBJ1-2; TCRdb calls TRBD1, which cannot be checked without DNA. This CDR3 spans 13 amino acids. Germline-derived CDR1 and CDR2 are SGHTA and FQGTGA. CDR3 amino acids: CASSSQGSDGYTF. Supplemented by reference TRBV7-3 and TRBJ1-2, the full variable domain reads GAGVSQTPSNKVTEKGKYVELRCDPISGHTALYWYRQSLGQGPEFLIYFQGTGAADDSGLPNDRFFAVRPEGSVSTLKIQRTERGDSAVYLCASSSQGSDGYTFGSGTRLTVV.

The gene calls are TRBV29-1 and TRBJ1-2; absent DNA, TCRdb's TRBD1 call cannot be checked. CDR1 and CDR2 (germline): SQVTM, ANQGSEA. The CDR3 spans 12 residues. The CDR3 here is CSALTSNYGYTF.

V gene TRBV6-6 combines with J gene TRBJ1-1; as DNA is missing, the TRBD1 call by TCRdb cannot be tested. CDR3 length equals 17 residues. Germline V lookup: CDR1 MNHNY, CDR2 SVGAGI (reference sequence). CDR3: CASRTDRDPLMNTEAFF.

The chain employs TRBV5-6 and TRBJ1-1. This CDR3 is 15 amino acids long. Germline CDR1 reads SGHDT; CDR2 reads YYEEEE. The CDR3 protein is CASSLTTETNTEAFF.

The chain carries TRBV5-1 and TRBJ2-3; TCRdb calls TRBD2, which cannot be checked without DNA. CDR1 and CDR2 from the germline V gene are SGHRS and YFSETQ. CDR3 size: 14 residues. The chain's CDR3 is CASSWAQGGDTQYF. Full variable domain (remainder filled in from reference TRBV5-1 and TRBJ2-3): KAGVTQTPRYLIKTRGQQVTLSCSPISGHRSVSWYQQTPGQGLQFLFEYFSETQRNKGNFPGRFSGRQFSNSRSEMNVSTLELGDSALYLCASSWAQGGDTQYFGPGTRLTVL.

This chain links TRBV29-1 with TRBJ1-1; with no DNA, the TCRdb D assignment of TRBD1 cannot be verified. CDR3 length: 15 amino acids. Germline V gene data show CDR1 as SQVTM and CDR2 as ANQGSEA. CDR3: CSVEDLQGRNTEAFF.

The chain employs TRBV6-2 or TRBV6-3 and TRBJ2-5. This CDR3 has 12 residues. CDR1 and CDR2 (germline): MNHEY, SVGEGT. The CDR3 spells CASHLGFETQYF.

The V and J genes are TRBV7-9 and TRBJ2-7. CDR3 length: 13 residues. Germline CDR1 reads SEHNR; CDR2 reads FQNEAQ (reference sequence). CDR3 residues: CASSATPAYEQYF.

CDR3 in amino acids: CASSLRTVNYEQYF. The V call is TRBV5-1, the J call TRBJ2-7; with no DNA, the TCRdb D assignment of TRBD1 cannot be verified. CDR1 and CDR2 from the germline V gene are SGHRS and YFSETQ. The CDR3 contains 14 residues.

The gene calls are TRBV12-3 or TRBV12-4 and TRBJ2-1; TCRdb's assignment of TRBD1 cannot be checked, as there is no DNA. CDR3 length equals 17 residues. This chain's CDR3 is CASRHLVWGPRGNEQFF.